The rows below give T cell receptor beta chains drawn from one sample of a study of cytomegalovirus exposure and HLA in healthy donors. Produced via immunoSEQ multiplex PCR; TCRdb's table is partial and in-frame only. The table lists over 150,000 clones, around 69% of them singletons. The specimen sequenced was PBMCs. Source of these receptors: a woman aged 25 to 39 in good health and CMV-seronegative. Both conserved end residues are part of each CDR3. A D gene is named only where the DNA matches it firmly. Clone size is not always given. Where it is, it says once, few, many or a class for expanded clones.

D: TRBD2; V: TRBV15; size: NA; J: TRBJ2-7; CDR3: CATSRDPSGGYEQYF; DNA: TGTGCCACCAGCAGAGATCCCAGCGGGGGCTACGAGCAGTACTTC
D: NA; V: TRBV11-3; size: NA; J: TRBJ2-7; CDR3: CASSLETNYEQYF; DNA: TGTGCCAGCAGCTTAGAAACCAACTACGAGCAGTACTTC
D: NA; V: TRBV11-2; size: few; J: TRBJ1-1; CDR3: CASSLLWTANTEAFF; DNA: TGTGCCAGCAGCTTATTGTGGACAGCGAACACTGAAGCTTTCTTT
D: TRBD2; V: TRBV7-6; size: few; J: TRBJ2-3; CDR3: CASSLGGGADTQYF; DNA: TGTGCCAGCAGCTTGGGCGGGGGGGCAGATACGCAGTATTTT
D: NA; V: TRBV7-2; size: NA; J: TRBJ1-4; CDR3: CASSSTREKMFF; DNA: TGTGCCAGCAGCTCTACTCGGGAGAAAATGTTTTTT
D: NA; V: TRBV2; size: NA; J: TRBJ1-5; CDR3: CASKAAVGFQPQHF; DNA: TGTGCCAGCAAGGCGGCGGTCGGTTTTCAGCCCCAGCATTTT
D: TRBD2; V: TRBV11-1; size: NA; J: TRBJ2-6; CDR3: CASSPRGGSGSGANVLTF; DNA: TGTGCCAGCAGCCCTAGGGGCGGGAGCGGCTCTGGGGCCAACGTCCTGACTTTC
D: NA; V: TRBV7-8; size: NA; J: TRBJ1-1; CDR3: CASGPPPRGNTEAFF; DNA: TGTGCCAGCGGTCCCCCTCCCAGGGGTAACACTGAAGCTTTCTTT
D: NA; V: TRBV5-4; size: few; J: TRBJ2-2; CDR3: CASSLGQTTNTGELFF; DNA: TGTGCCAGCAGCTTGGGACAGACAACGAACACCGGGGAGCTGTTTTTT
D: TRBD2; V: TRBV10-3; size: NA; J: TRBJ2-3; CDR3: CAISESAGVADTQYF; DNA: TGTGCCATCAGTGAGTCGGCGGGAGTTGCAGATACGCAGTATTTT
D: NA; V: TRBV6-5; size: once; J: TRBJ2-7; CDR3: CVNITGSRYEQYF; DNA: TGTGTAAACATAACAGGCAGTCGCTACGAGCAGTACTTC
D: NA; V: TRBV9; size: NA; J: TRBJ2-1; CDR3: CASSGDGGHNEQFF; DNA: TGTGCCAGCAGCGGAGACGGGGGACACAATGAGCAGTTCTTC
D: TRBD1; V: TRBV15; size: few; J: TRBJ1-5; CDR3: CATSGGQGNNQPQHF; DNA: TGTGCCACCAGCGGGGGACAGGGGAACAATCAGCCCCAGCATTTT
D: TRBD1; V: TRBV18; size: NA; J: TRBJ2-5; CDR3: CASSPVETGILETQYF; DNA: TGTGCCAGCTCACCGGTTGAGACAGGGATATTAGAGACCCAGTACTTC
D: TRBD2; V: TRBV28; size: few; J: TRBJ2-1; CDR3: CASSAGTSGRHEQFF; DNA: TGTGCCAGCAGCGCGGGGACTAGCGGGAGACATGAGCAGTTCTTC
D: NA; V: TRBV4-1; size: NA; J: TRBJ1-1; CDR3: CASSQPSTVIEAFF; DNA: TGCGCCAGCAGCCAACCCTCGACAGTAATTGAAGCTTTCTTT